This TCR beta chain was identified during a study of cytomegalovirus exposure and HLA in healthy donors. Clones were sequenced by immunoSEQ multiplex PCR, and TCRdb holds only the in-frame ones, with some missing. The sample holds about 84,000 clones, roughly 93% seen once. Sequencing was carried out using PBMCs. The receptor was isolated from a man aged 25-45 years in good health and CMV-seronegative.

The CDR3: CASSTHRTPANTGELFF. CDR3 coding DNA: TGCGCCAGCAGCACGCACAGGACCCCCGCGAACACCGGGGAGCTGTTTTTT. This sequence joins TRBV5-1 and TRBJ2-2; possibly TRBD1 for D (5 bases). The CDR3 totals 17 residues. The germline gives CDR1 SGHRS, CDR2 YFSETQ. V was pared by 4 bases and J by 0 bases, with 16 bases between. The full variable domain, with the rest looked up from reference TRBV5-1 and TRBJ2-2, is KAGVTQTPRYLIKTRGQQVTLSCSPISGHRSVSWYQQTPGQGLQFLFEYFSETQRNKGNFPGRFSGRQFSNSRSEMNVSTLELGDSALYLCASSTHRTPANTGELFFGEGSRLTVL.